The T cell receptor (beta chain) described here comes from a study of identifying expanded T cells in peripheral blood. Assay: immunoSEQ multiplex PCR; the TCRdb copy retains only in-frame clones and omits some. The data hold approximately 79,000 clones, with 75% to 90% observed a single time. Healthy donors had no documented immune events, such as infections, while sampled. Germline V gene data show CDR1 as MNHEY and CDR2 as SMNVEV (reference sequence). V was pared by 2 bases and J by 12 bases, with 5 bases of the junction left unmatched. This CDR3 comprises 14 residues. Sequencing used blood. The TCR sequence derives from a person aged 18 to 75 in good health. V and J are TRBV27 and TRBJ2-1, with 12 nucleotides matching TRBD2. The CDR3 region has the DNA TGTGCCAGCAGTTTAACGACTAGCGGGAGAGGGCAGTTCTTC. Protein: CASSLTTSGRGQFF.